The present T cell receptor beta chain was sequenced within a study of cytomegalovirus exposure and HLA in healthy donors. Amplification used 60 Vbeta primers and 13 Jbeta primers. Profiling relied on immunoSEQ multiplex PCR, and the TCRdb table lists in-frame clones only, not all of them. The sample has more than 140,000 clones, roughly 73% seen once. Germline lookup yields CDR1 SGHVS and CDR2 FQNEAQ. V trimming: 5 bases; J trimming: 0 bases; junction bases outside the gene matches: 6. The CDR3 has 16 residues. The material sequenced was PBMCs. This sequence originates from a man aged 40-55 years in good health and CMV-seronegative. The chain employs TRBV7-8 and TRBJ1-5; 8 nucleotides line up with TRBD1. The CDR3 spells CASSPGQVFSNQPQHF. The CDR3 DNA follows: TGTGCCAGCAGCCCGGGACAGGTCTTTAGCAATCAGCCCCAGCATTTT.